These 21 T cell receptor beta chains were sequenced from one sample in a study of blood T cell repertoires in COVID-19. TCRdb's table, derived via immunoSEQ multiplex PCR, lists solely in-frame clones and lacks some. Of 55,000 to 65,000 clones listed, 87% are singletons. The material sequenced was peripheral blood. These receptors were obtained from a human donor with acute or convalescent COVID-19. The donor label of this sample is uncertain.

The gene calls are TRBV11-3 and TRBJ2-7; 8 nucleotides line up with TRBD2. The germline V gene encodes CDR1 SGHNT and CDR2 YENEEA. J lost 5 bases, V lost 3 bases, and 6 bases had no gene match. The length of the CDR3 is 14 residues. CDR3 residues: CASSLGGRNDEQYF. CDR3 bases: TGTGCCAGCAGCTTGGGCGGGAGGAACGACGAGCAGTACTTC.

The V call is TRBV6-6, the J call TRBJ2-6; D remains ambiguous. This CDR3 has 16 amino acids. Trimming took 5 bases from V and 4 from J, leaving 15 bases between them. Germline V gene sequence: CDR1 MNHNY, CDR2 SVGAGI (reference sequence). The CDR3 coding sequence is TGTGCCAGCAGTCAGCTATTCCGGTCGGGGGCCAACGTCCTGACTTTC. Protein product: CASSQLFRSGANVLTF.

The chain couples TRBV10-3 to TRBJ2-1, with 8 bases matching TRBD2. This CDR3 contains 14 residues. Germline CDR1 reads ENHRY; CDR2 reads SYGVKD. The V and J ends lost 6 bases and 3 bases, in that order; junction bases with no gene match: 4. The CDR3 region is CAIRAGGIYNEQFF. The CDR3 DNA is TGTGCCATCAGGGCGGGGGGCATCTACAATGAGCAGTTCTTC.

The chain couples TRBV11-3 to TRBJ2-1; 7 positions agree with TRBD1. The junction had 0 bases not matched to a gene; V was cut back by 0 bases and J by 7 bases. The CDR3 length is 13 residues. Germline V gene sequence: CDR1 SGHNT, CDR2 YENEEA. In DNA, the CDR3 is TGTGCCAGCAGCTTAGACAGGGGGAATGAGCAGTTCTTC. The encoded protein is CASSLDRGNEQFF.

The chain employs TRBV5-1 and TRBJ2-2, with 7 bases fitting TRBD1. CDR3 length: 14 amino acids. V was pared by 7 bases and J by 1 base, with 4 bases of the junction left unmatched. Per germline, CDR1 SGHRS and CDR2 YFSETQ. CDR3 protein: CASAGTVNTGELFF. For the CDR3, the DNA is TGCGCCAGCGCCGGGACAGTGAACACCGGGGAGCTGTTTTTT.

The J gene is TRBJ1-6, the V gene TRBV3-1 (or the pseudogene TRBV3-2); D is perhaps TRBD1 (5 bases). V gave up 1 base and J gave up 7 bases, with 14 bases separating them. Germline CDR1 LGHDT, CDR2 YNNKEL (reference sequence). CDR3 size: 16 residues. CDR3 region: CASSQVSGTNNSPLHF. The CDR3 coding sequence is TGTGCCAGCAGCCAAGTCTCCGGGACTAACAATTCACCCCTCCACTTT.

The V gene is TRBV7-8, the J gene TRBJ1-1; possibly TRBD1 for D (5 bases). The CDR3 spans 13 residues. The V and J ends lost 5 bases and 4 bases respectively, with 11 bases between them. Germline CDR1 reads SGHVS; CDR2 reads FQNEAQ. As DNA, the CDR3 is TGTGCCAGCAGCCGACTCGGGGGCACTGAAGCTTTCTTT. Translation gives CASSRLGGTEAFF.

The chain recombines TRBV11-3 with TRBJ2-3, with D perhaps matching TRBD2 (5 bases). The germline V gene encodes CDR1 SGHNT and CDR2 YENEEA. The CDR3 has 15 amino acids. V shed 5 bases and J shed 3 bases, with 15 bases lying between them. CDR3 residues: CASSLGEGLTDTQYF. The CDR3 DNA reads TGTGCCAGCAGCCTAGGTGAGGGTTTGACAGATACGCAGTATTTT. The whole variable domain, remainder taken from reference TRBV11-3 and TRBJ2-3, is EAGVVQSPRYKIIEKKQPVAFWCNPISGHNTLYWYLQNLGQGPELLIRYENEEAVDDSQLPKDRFSAERLKGVDSTLKIQPAELGDSAVYLCASSLGEGLTDTQYFGPGTRLTVL.

This chain uses TRBV28 with TRBJ2-5; 8 bases are shared with TRBD1. Losses at the gene ends were 3 bases for V and 3 bases for J; bases not matched to a gene: 3. CDR1 and CDR2 from the germline V gene are MDHEN and SYDVKM. The CDR3 has 14 residues. CDR3 in amino acids: CASSFRTGKETQYF. In nucleotides, the CDR3 is TGTGCCAGCAGTTTCCGGACAGGGAAAGAGACCCAGTACTTC.

This clone was seen a single time. The rearrangement uses TRBV4-2 and TRBJ1-6; D is unclear. Germline-derived CDR1 and CDR2 are LGHNA and YNFKEQ. The CDR3 sequence is 14 residues long. V was clipped by 0 bases and J by 8 bases, with 8 bases between them. Written as DNA, the CDR3 is TGTGCCAGCAGCCAAGACAGGTCCTATTCACCCCTCCACTTT. As protein: CASSQDRSYSPLHF.

The rearrangement uses TRBV6-5 and TRBJ2-4; 9 nucleotides agree with TRBD1. Germline V CDR1 and CDR2: MNHEY, SVGAGI. This CDR3 region has 13 residues. Germline trimming cut 6 bases from V and 8 bases from J; bases unmatched to any gene: 5. This CDR3 is CASRGTGTDIQYF. The CDR3 region has the DNA TGTGCCAGCAGAGGGACAGGGACGGACATTCAGTACTTC.

This clone appeared a single time. This chain links TRBV18 with TRBJ1-6, with 11 nucleotides matching TRBD1. The germline V gene has CDR1 KGHSH and CDR2 LQKENI. With V trimmed by 3 bases and J by 9 bases, 7 bases remained unmatched. CDR3 length: 16 residues. CDR3 residues: CASSPGTGGRSSPLHF. CDR3 DNA sequence: TGTGCCAGCTCACCCGGGACAGGGGGTCGGAGTTCACCCCTCCACTTT. The full variable domain, its missing parts supplied by reference TRBV18 and TRBJ1-6, is NAGVMQNPRHLVRRRGQEARLRCSPMKGHSHVYWYRQLPEEGLKFMVYLQKENIIDESGMPKERFSAEFPKEGPSILRIQQVVRGDSAAYFCASSPGTGGRSSPLHFGNGTRLTVT.

The chain employs TRBV7-6 and TRBJ1-6; D gene ambiguous. The ends were cut back, 11 bases at V and 4 bases at J, with 15 bases in the middle. CDR1 SGHVS and CDR2 FNYEAQ come from the germline V gene. The CDR3 has 14 amino acids. Here the CDR3 DNA reads TGTGCCTCTAGCTTATCTGGGTATAATTCACCCCTCCACTTT. It yields the protein CASSLSGYNSPLHF.

This clone was seen a few times. This chain links TRBV10-1 with TRBJ1-6; no clear D gene. Trimming took 0 bases from V and 8 from J, leaving 5 bases between them. This CDR3 has 13 amino acids. In germline, CDR1 is WNHNN, CDR2 SYGVQD (reference sequence). DNA for the CDR3: TGCGCCAGCAGTGAGTCGCGGGATTCACCCCTCCACTTT. The encoded protein is CASSESRDSPLHF.

The chain combines TRBV6-4 with TRBJ2-1, with TRBD1 matching 7 bases. CDR1 is MRHNA, CDR2 SNTAGT, per germline. V was pared by 2 bases and J by 7 bases, with 5 bases of the junction left unmatched. The CDR3 runs to 14 residues. This chain's CDR3 is CASSDEGAENEQFF. CDR3 coding DNA: TGTGCCAGCAGTGACGAGGGGGCGGAGAATGAGCAGTTCTTC.

V is TRBV5-5 and J is TRBJ1-2; the D is unclear. The CDR3 is made up of 15 amino acids. V dropped 0 bases and J dropped 7 bases, with 16 bases sitting between them. In germline, CDR1 is SGHKS, CDR2 YYEKEE (reference sequence). The CDR3 DNA sequence: TGTGCCAGCAGCTTGGATCGGGGTGAGATACTTGGCTACACCTTC. Amino acid sequence: CASSLDRGEILGYTF. Full variable domain (remainder filled in from reference TRBV5-5 and TRBJ1-2): DAGVTQSPTHLIKTRGQQVTLRCSPISGHKSVSWYQQVLGQGPQFIFQYYEKEERGRGNFPDRFSARQFPNYSSELNVNALLLGDSALYLCASSLDRGEILGYTFGSGTRLTVV.

V gene TRBV19 combines with J gene TRBJ2-3; D possibly corresponds to TRBD2 (7 bases). The CDR3 has 14 residues. The germline V gene encodes CDR1 LNHDA and CDR2 SQIVND (reference sequence). The ends were cut back, 3 bases at V and 5 bases at J, with 12 bases in the middle. The CDR3 region has the DNA TGTGCCAGTAGTATGCAAGGGGGGGGAGATACGCAGTATTTT. This encodes CASSMQGGGDTQYF.

This chain connects TRBV4-2 to TRBJ1-2; 10 positions agree with TRBD1. The CDR3 is 16 amino acids. CDR1 and CDR2 (germline): LGHNA, YNFKEQ. With V trimmed by 3 bases and J by 1 base, 5 bases remained unmatched. CDR3 protein: CASSHGQGGNNYGYTF. CDR3 DNA sequence: TGTGCCAGCAGCCACGGACAGGGGGGAAATAACTATGGCTACACCTTC.

V gene TRBV22-1 combines with J gene TRBJ2-5; the listed D gene, TRBD2, was not tested against the DNA. TRBV22-1 corresponds to a pseudogene. The CDR3 length is 17 residues. CDR3 DNA: TGTCCTGGGAGCGAGACCGGGACTAGCGGGAGCGGAGAGACCCAGTACTTC. Amino acids: CPGSETGTSGSGETQYF.

The chain employs TRBV10-3 and TRBJ2-1; 8 bases fit TRBD2. V shed 4 bases and J 1 base; nucleotides not matched to a gene: 9. The germline gives CDR1 ENHRY, CDR2 SYGVKD. This CDR3 spans 17 amino acids. CDR3 in amino acids: CAISGLGAGGSYNEQFF. CDR3 sequence (DNA): TGTGCCATCAGTGGCCTGGGTGCGGGAGGATCCTACAATGAGCAGTTCTTC.

The rearrangement uses TRBV2 and TRBJ2-5; 7 bases are a match to TRBD2. The CDR3 totals 15 residues. Trimming at V came to 2 bases and at J to 7 bases, leaving 10 bases not matched to a gene. Germline-derived CDR1 and CDR2 are SNHLY and FYNNEI. CDR3 sequence: CASSEIDGRKGTQYF. For the CDR3, the DNA is TGTGCCAGCAGTGAAATTGACGGGAGGAAGGGGACCCAGTACTTC.